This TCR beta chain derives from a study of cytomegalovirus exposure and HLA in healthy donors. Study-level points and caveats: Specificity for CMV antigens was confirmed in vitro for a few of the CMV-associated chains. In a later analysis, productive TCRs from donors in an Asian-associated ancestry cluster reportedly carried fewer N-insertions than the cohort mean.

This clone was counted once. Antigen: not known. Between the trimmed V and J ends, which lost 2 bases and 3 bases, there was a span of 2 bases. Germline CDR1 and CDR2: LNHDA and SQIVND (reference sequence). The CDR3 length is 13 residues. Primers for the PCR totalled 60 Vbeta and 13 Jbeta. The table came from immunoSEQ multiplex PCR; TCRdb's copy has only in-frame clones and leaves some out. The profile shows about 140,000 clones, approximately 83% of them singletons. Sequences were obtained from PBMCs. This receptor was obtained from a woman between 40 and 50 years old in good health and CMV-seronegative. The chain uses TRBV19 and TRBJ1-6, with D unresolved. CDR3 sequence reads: CASSIYYNSPLHF. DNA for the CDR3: TGTGCCAGTAGTATATACTATAATTCACCCCTCCACTTT.